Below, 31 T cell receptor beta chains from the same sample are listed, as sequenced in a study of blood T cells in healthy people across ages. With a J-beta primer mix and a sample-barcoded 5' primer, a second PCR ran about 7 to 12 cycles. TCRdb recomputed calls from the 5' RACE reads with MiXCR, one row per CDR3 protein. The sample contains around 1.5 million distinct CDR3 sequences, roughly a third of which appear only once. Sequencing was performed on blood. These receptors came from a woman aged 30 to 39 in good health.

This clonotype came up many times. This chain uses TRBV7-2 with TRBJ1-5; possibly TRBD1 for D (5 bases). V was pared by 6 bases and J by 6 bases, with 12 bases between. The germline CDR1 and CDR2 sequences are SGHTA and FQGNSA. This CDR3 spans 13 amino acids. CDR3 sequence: CASSPQGGQPQHF. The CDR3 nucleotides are TGTGCCAGCAGTCCGCAGGGCGGTCAGCCCCAGCATTTT.

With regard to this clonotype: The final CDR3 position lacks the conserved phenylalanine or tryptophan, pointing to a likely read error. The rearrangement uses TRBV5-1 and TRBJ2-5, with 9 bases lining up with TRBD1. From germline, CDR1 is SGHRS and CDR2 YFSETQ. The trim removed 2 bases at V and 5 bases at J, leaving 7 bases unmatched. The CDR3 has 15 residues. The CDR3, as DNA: TGCGCCAGCAGCTTCGGGGGACAGGGATGGGAGACCCAGTACATC. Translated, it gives CASSFGGQGWETQYI.

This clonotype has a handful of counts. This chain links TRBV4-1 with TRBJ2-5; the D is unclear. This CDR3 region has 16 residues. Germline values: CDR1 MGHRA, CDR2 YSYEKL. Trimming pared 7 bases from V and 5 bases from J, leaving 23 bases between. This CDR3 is CASTYEGDSEEETQYF. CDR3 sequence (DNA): TGCGCCAGCACATATGAAGGCGACTCCGAAGAGGAGACCCAGTACTTC.

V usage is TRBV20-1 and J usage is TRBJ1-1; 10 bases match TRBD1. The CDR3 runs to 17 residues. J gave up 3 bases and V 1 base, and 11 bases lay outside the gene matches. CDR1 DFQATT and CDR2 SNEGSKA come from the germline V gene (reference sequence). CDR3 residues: CSARVSRDRGPYTEAFF. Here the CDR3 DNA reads TGCAGTGCTAGAGTCTCCCGGGACAGGGGACCTTACACTGAAGCTTTCTTT.

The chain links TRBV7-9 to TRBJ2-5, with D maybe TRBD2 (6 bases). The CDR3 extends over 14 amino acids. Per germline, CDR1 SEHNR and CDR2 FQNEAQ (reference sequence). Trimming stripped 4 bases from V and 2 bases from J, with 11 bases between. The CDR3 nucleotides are TGTGCCAGCAGCTCGACTAGACATCAAGAGACCCAGTACTTC. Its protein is CASSSTRHQETQYF.

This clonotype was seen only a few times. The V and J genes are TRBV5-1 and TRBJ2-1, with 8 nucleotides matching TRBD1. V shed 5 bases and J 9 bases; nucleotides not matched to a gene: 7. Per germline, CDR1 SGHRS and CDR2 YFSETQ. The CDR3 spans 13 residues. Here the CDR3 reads CASRLTGGSEQFF. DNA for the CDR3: TGCGCCAGCAGATTAACAGGGGGTAGTGAGCAGTTCTTC.

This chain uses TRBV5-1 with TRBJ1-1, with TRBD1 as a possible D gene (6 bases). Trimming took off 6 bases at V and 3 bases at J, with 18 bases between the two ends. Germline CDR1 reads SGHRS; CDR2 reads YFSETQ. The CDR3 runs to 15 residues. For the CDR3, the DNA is TGCGCCAGCAAGGGGGACACCTATGGGCACACTGAAGCTTTCTTT. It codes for CASKGDTYGHTEAFF.

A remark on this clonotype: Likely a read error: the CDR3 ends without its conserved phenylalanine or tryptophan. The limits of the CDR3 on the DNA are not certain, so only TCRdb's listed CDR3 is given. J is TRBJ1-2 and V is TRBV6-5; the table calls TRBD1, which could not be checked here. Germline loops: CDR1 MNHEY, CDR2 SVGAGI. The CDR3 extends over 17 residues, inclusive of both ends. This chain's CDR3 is CASSYDRTGAYRFWLHL.

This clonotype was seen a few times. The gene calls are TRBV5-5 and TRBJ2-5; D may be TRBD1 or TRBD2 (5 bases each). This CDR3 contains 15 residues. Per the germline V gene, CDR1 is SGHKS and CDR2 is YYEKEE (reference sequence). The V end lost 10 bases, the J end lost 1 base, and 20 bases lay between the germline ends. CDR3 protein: CACNRDRSAQETQYF. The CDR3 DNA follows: TGTGCCTGCAACCGGGACCGAAGTGCCCAAGAGACCCAGTACTTC.

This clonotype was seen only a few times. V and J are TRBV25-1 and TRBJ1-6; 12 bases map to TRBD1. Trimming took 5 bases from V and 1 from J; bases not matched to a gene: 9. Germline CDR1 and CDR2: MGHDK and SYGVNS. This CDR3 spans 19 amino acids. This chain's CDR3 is CASSLAPGQGASYNSPLHF. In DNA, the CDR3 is TGTGCCAGCAGTCTTGCCCCGGGACAGGGGGCGTCCTATAATTCACCCCTCCACTTT.

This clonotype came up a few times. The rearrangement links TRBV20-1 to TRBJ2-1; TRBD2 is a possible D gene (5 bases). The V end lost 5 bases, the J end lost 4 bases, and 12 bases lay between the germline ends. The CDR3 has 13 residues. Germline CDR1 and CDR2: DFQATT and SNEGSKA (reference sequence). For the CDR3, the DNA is TGCAGTGCTCGAATCGGACTTTACAATGAGCAGTTCTTC. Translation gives CSARIGLYNEQFF.

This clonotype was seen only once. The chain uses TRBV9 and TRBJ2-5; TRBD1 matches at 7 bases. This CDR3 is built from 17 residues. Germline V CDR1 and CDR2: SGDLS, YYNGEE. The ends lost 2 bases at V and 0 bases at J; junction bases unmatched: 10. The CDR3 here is CASSVAGGWSNQETQYF. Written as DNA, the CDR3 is TGTGCCAGCAGCGTGGCAGGGGGATGGAGTAACCAAGAGACCCAGTACTTC.

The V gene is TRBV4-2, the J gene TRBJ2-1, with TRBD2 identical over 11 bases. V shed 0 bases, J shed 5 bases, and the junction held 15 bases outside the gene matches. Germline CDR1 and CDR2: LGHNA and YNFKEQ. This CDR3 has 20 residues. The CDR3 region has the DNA TGTGCCAGCAGCCAAGATCTTGCTAGCGGGAGGATCCGGAGGAACAATGAGCAGTTCTTC. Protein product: CASSQDLASGRIRRNNEQFF.

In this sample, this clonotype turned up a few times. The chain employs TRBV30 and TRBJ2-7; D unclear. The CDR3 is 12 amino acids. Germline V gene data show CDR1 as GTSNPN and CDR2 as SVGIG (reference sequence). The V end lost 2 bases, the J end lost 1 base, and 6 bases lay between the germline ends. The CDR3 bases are TGTGCCTGGAGTACAGAGTCCTACGAGCAGTACTTC. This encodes CAWSTESYEQYF.

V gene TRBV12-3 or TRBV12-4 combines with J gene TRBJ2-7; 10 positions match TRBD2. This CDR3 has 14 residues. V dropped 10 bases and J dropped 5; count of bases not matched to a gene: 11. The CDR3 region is CAIPGSGGDDEQYF. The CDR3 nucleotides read TGTGCCATCCCGGGCAGCGGGGGGGACGACGAGCAGTACTTC.

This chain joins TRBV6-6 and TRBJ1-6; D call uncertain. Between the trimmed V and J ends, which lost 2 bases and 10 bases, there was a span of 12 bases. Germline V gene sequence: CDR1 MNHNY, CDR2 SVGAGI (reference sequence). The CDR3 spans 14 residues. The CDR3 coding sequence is TGTGCCAGCAGTTACGCAGTTACTGCCTCACCCCTCCACTTT. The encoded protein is CASSYAVTASPLHF.

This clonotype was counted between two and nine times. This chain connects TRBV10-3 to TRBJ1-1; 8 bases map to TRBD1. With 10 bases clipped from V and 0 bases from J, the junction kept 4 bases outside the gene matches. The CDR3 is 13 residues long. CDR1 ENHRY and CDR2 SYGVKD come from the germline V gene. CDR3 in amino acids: CATTTGVNTEAFF. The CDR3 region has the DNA TGTGCCACAACGACAGGGGTGAACACTGAAGCTTTCTTT.

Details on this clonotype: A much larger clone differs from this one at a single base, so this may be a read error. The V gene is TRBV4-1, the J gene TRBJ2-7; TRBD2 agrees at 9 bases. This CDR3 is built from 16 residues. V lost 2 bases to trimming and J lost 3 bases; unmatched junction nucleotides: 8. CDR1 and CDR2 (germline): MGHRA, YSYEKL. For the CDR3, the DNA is TGCGCCAGCAGCCAACTCCTGGCGGGGGGGGGCTACGAGCAGTACTTC. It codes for CASSQLLAGGGYEQYF.

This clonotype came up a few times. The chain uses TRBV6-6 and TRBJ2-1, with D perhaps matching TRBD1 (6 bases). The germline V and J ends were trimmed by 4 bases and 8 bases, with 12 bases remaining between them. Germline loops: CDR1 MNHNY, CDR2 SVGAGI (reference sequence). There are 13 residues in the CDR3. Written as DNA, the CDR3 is TGTGCCAGCAGTTCACAGGGAAGGGATGAGCAGTTCTTC. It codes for CASSSQGRDEQFF.

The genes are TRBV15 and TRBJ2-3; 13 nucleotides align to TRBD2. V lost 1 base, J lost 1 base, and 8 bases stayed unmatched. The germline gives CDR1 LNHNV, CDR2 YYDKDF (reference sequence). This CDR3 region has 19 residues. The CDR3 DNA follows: TGTGCCACCAGCAGAGTCACTAGCGGGGGGGCCATGGGCACAGATACGCAGTATTTT. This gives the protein CATSRVTSGGAMGTDTQYF.

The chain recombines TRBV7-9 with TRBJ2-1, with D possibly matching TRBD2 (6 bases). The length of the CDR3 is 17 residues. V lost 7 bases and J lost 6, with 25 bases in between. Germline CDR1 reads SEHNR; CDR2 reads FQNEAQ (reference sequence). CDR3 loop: CASNSPSGQGRGNEQFF. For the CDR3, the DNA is TGTGCCAGCAACTCCCCAAGCGGGCAGGGAAGAGGCAATGAGCAGTTCTTC.

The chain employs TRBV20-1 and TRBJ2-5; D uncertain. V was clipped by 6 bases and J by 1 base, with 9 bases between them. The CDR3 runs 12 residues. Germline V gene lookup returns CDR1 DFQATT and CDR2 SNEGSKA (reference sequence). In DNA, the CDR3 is TGCAGTGCAATGGTTGGCCAAGAGACCCAGTACTTC. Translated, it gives CSAMVGQETQYF.

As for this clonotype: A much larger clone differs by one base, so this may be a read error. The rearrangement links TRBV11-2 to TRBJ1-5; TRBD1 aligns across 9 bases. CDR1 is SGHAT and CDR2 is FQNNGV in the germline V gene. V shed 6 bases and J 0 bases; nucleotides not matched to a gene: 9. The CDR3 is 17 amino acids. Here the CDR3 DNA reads TGTGCCAGCAGTCCGGGACAGGGTAAGGTTAGCAATCAGCCCCAGCATTTT. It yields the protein CASSPGQGKVSNQPQHF.

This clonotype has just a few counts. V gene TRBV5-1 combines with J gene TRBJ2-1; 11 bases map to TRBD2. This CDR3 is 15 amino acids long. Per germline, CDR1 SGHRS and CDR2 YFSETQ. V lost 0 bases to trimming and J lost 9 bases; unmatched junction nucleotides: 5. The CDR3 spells CASSLVLAGASEQFF. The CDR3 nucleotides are TGCGCCAGCAGCTTGGTACTAGCGGGAGCAAGTGAGCAGTTCTTC.

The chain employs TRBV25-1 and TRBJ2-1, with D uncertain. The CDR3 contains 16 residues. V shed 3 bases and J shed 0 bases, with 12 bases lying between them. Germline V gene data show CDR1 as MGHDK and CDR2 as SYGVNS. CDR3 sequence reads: CASSDTQPSSYNEQFF. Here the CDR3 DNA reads TGTGCCAGCAGTGATACACAACCTAGCTCCTACAATGAGCAGTTCTTC.

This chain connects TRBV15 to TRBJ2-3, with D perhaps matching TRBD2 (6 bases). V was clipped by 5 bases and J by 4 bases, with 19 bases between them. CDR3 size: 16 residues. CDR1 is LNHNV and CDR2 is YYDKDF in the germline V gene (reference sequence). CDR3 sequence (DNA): TGTGCCACCAGCGGGGAGGCACGGTCTAGGCCAGATACGCAGTATTTT. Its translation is CATSGEARSRPDTQYF.

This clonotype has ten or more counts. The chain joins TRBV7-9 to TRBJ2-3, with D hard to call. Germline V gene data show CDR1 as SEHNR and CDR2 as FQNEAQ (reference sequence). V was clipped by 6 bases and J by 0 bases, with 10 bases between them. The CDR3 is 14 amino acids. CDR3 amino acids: CASSLSVSTDTQYF. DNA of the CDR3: TGTGCCAGCAGTTTAAGCGTTAGCACAGATACGCAGTATTTT.

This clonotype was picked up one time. This CDR3 is CASSLHGTTNQPQHF. DNA for the CDR3: TGTGCCAGCAGTTTACATGGGACAACAAATCAGCCCCAGCATTTT. The gene calls are TRBV27 and TRBJ1-5; D is possibly TRBD1 (6 bases). CDR3 length: 15 amino acids. Germline V gene sequence: CDR1 MNHEY, CDR2 SMNVEV (reference sequence). V lost 2 bases and J 4 bases, leaving 12 bases between the germline ends.

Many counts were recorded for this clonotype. The CDR3 loop reads CAWSETDNSPLHF. CDR3 bases: TGTGCCTGGAGTGAAACGGATAATTCACCCCTCCACTTT. This sequence joins TRBV30 and TRBJ1-6; D gene ambiguous. Per the germline V gene, CDR1 is GTSNPN and CDR2 is SVGIG (reference sequence). Trimming removed 1 base at V and 5 bases at J, with 6 bases between. The CDR3 extends over 13 amino acids. Supplemented by reference TRBV30 and TRBJ1-6, the full variable domain reads SQTIHQWPATLVQPVGSPLSLECTVEGTSNPNLYWYRQAAGRGLQLLFYSVGIGQISSEVPQNLSASRPQDRQFILSSKKLLLSDSGFYLCAWSETDNSPLHFGNGTRLTVT.

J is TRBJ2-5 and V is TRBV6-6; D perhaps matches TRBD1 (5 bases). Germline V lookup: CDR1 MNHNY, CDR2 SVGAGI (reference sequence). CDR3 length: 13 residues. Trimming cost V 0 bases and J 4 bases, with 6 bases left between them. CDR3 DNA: TGTGCCAGCAGTTACTCCGACAGAGAGACCCAGTACTTC. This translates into CASSYSDRETQYF.

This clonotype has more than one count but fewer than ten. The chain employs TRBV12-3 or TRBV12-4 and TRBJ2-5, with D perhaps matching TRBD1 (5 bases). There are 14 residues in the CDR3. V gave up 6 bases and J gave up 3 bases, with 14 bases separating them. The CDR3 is CASSQGDPKETQYF. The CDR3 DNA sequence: TGTGCCAGCAGCCAAGGGGATCCCAAAGAGACCCAGTACTTC.